Listed below are T cell receptor beta chains from one sample, sequenced in a study of T cell changes during pregnancy in multiple sclerosis. Using immunoSEQ multiplex PCR, the repertoire was profiled, and TCRdb retains in-frame clones only, with some absent. This table has around 19,000 clones, roughly 88% appearing once. The sample here was CD8+ T cells from peripheral blood mononuclear cells, taken after pregnancy. The receptors originated from a female donor in good health, enrolled as a control in a pregnancy study. Both conserved end residues are part of each CDR3.

V gene	J gene	CDR3 protein
TRBV2	TRBJ2-1	CASSGITGSSGEFF
TRBV27	TRBJ1-4	CASRTGQGVGVNEKLFF
TRBV13	TRBJ2-7	CASSQGLVGEQYF
TRBV6-4	TRBJ2-3	CATAAGEADTQYF
TRBV6-4	TRBJ2-3	CASSDSTGQGSDTQYF
TRBV5-3	TRBJ1-4	CADLGDSPSTNEKLFF
TRBV6-1	TRBJ1-1	CASSENEGQGSTEAFF
TRBV5-6	TRBJ1-5	CASSLGSGGQPQHF
TRBV5-4	TRBJ2-2	CASSFLGGAGELFF
TRBV6-4	TRBJ2-1	CASSESSSGGADEQFF
TRBV5-6	TRBJ2-7	CASSGTGGALQYF
TRBV5-1	TRBJ2-7	CASSFDERRGYEQYF
TRBV18	TRBJ1-1	CASSQGTGGSPEAFF
TRBV5-1	TRBJ2-1	CASSFRREGLYEQFF
TRBV4-2	TRBJ1-5	CASSQEVQSNQPQHF
TRBV4-2	TRBJ1-6	CASSQDETGGSPLHF
TRBV7-9	TRBJ2-7	CASSSTSGGAGTYEQYF
TRBV4-2	TRBJ2-2	CASSQDQRTNTGELFF
TRBV5-6	TRBJ2-1	CASSNGQGMRTLANEQFF
TRBV29-1	TRBJ2-5	CSVDGKTSGKETQYF
TRBV6-5	TRBJ2-2	CASSYYRDTGELFF
TRBV5-1	TRBJ1-1	CASSSRQGGMNTEAFF
TRBV25-1	TRBJ1-1	CASSGSGTEAFF
TRBV6-1	TRBJ1-5	CASSDSTGTGKALSNQPQHF
TRBV2	TRBJ1-1	CASSLSGGATEAFF
TRBV15	TRBJ2-2	CATSSRTGNAGELFF
TRBV29-1	TRBJ1-1	CSTETGRGAGTEAFF
TRBV5-8	TRBJ1-5	CASSFSGQAGQPQHF
TRBV9	TRBJ2-1	CASSDPRERHNEQFF
TRBV7-9	TRBJ1-3	CASSPRSVSGNTIYF
TRBV5-1	TRBJ1-1	CASSLEGGWVNTEAFF
TRBV6-5	TRBJ1-1	CASSYSTGINTEAFF
TRBV28	TRBJ1-5	CASSLGQLNQPQHF
TRBV19	TRBJ2-3	CASSDRGQGDTQYF
TRBV7-9	TRBJ2-7	CASTTTSGGENSYEQYF
TRBV2	TRBJ2-7	CASSEGGTQSSYEQYF
TRBV30	TRBJ1-3	CAWSVTTSGNTIYF
TRBV28	TRBJ2-7	CASSLTGSSYEQYF
TRBV29-1	TRBJ2-5	CSVAGGGSGETQYF
TRBV28	TRBJ1-4	CASSFGISTNEKLFF
TRBV5-4	TRBJ2-5	CASSPTQGGGQETQYF
TRBV6-5	TRBJ1-3	CASSSGTLNTIYF
TRBV6-1	TRBJ1-2	CASSDDPISQGLTWYGYTF
TRBV5-6	TRBJ2-7	CASSSGQVFPHEQYF
TRBV13	TRBJ2-1	CASSPRGEQFF
TRBV7-9	TRBJ2-5	CASSPNPGQLSQETQYF